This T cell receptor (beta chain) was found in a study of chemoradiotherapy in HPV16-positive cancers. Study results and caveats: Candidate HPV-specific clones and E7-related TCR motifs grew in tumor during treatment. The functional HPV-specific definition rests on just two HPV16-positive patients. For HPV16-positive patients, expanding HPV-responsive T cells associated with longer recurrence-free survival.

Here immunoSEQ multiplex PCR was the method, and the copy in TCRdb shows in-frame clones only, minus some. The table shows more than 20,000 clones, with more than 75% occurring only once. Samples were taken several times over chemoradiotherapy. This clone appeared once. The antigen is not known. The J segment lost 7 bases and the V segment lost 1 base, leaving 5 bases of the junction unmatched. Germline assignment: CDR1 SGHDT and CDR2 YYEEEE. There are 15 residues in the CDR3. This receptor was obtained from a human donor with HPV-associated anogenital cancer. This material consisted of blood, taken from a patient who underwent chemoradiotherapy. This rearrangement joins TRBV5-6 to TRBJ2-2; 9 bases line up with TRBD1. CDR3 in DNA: TGTGCCAGCAGCTTGCAGGACAGGGGTCGCGGGGAGCTGTTTTTT. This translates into CASSLQDRGRGELFF.